This is a list of T cell receptor beta chains from one sample in a study of T cells in Graves' hyperthyroidism and ophthalmopathy. TCRdb redid the calling of the multiplex PCR reads with MiXCR, one entry per CDR3 protein. The data show roughly 200,000 distinct CDR3 sequences, about a sixth seen once. The sequencing input was blood. These receptor sequences come from a woman aged 45-60 years with Graves' hyperthyroidism. Each CDR3 is given with its conserved first and last residue. The D gene is left open where the match is weak. Not all rows give a size; the values are once, few, many and, for expanded clones, a class.

clone size: many; D gene: TRBD2; J gene: TRBJ2-7; V gene: TRBV6-5; CDR3 protein: CASSYDPSGIGNEQYF; CDR3 DNA: TGTGCCAGCAGTTACGATCCTAGCGGGATTGGTAACGAGCAGTACTTC
clone size: -; D gene: -; J gene: TRBJ2-1; V gene: TRBV27; CDR3 protein: CASSQLGLSTSVEQFF; CDR3 DNA: TGTGCCAGCAGTCAATTGGGGCTGTCTACCTCAGTAGAGCAGTTCTTC
clone size: few; D gene: -; J gene: TRBJ2-7; V gene: TRBV4-1; CDR3 protein: CASSQEGSRTYEQYF; CDR3 DNA: TGCGCCAGCAGCCAAGAAGGTAGCAGAACCTACGAGCAGTACTTC
clone size: many; D gene: TRBD2; J gene: TRBJ2-1; V gene: TRBV27; CDR3 protein: CASRRLAVSYNEQFF; CDR3 DNA: TGTGCCAGCAGAAGACTAGCAGTCTCCTACAATGAGCAGTTCTTC
clone size: -; D gene: -; J gene: TRBJ1-3; V gene: TRBV7-9; CDR3 protein: CASSSLHVPGNTIYF; CDR3 DNA: TGTGCCAGCAGCTCCCTACATGTGCCTGGAAACACCATATATTTT
clone size: many; D gene: -; J gene: TRBJ2-7; V gene: TRBV13; CDR3 protein: CASSQLRPGLGDYEQYF; CDR3 DNA: TGTGCCAGCAGCCAATTACGACCGGGTCTCGGGGACTACGAGCAGTACTTC
clone size: many; D gene: -; J gene: TRBJ2-7; V gene: TRBV28; CDR3 protein: CASKIGSGGVVYEQYF; CDR3 DNA: TGTGCCAGCAAAATTGGGTCAGGCGGCGTCGTTTACGAGCAGTACTTC
clone size: many; D gene: -; J gene: TRBJ1-5; V gene: TRBV24-1; CDR3 protein: CATSGQRSNQPQHF; CDR3 DNA: TGTGCCACCTCGGGACAACGCAGCAATCAGCCCCAGCATTTT
clone size: many; D gene: -; J gene: TRBJ1-5; V gene: TRBV19; CDR3 protein: CASRPGQYNQPQHF; CDR3 DNA: TGTGCCAGTAGGCCCGGACAGTACAATCAGCCCCAGCATTTT
clone size: many; D gene: TRBD2; J gene: TRBJ2-7; V gene: TRBV7-9; CDR3 protein: CASSSGLAGVEQYF; CDR3 DNA: TGTGCCAGCAGCTCCGGACTAGCGGGAGTCGAGCAGTACTTC
clone size: -; D gene: -; J gene: TRBJ1-1; V gene: TRBV5-1; CDR3 protein: CASSLGKGGKGTEAFF; CDR3 DNA: TGCGCCAGCAGCTTGGGTAAGGGAGGAAAGGGCACTGAAGCTTTCTTT
clone size: few; D gene: -; J gene: TRBJ2-7; V gene: TRBV12-3/TRBV12-4; CDR3 protein: CASSRTAGPYEQYF; CDR3 DNA: TGTGCCAGCAGTAGGACCGCGGGACCCTACGAGCAGTACTTC
clone size: -; D gene: -; J gene: TRBJ1-1; V gene: TRBV5-1; CDR3 protein: CASSLVAGLNTEAFF; CDR3 DNA: TGCGCCAGCAGCTTGGTTGCAGGGCTGAACACTGAAGCTTTCTTT
clone size: -; D gene: -; J gene: TRBJ2-2; V gene: TRBV3-1; CDR3 protein: CASSPLLRGTGELFF; CDR3 DNA: TGTGCCAGCAGCCCCCTTCTAAGGGGCACCGGGGAGCTGTTTTTT
clone size: -; D gene: TRBD2; J gene: TRBJ2-5; V gene: TRBV5-1; CDR3 protein: CASSLGRLARRETQYF; CDR3 DNA: TGCGCCAGCAGCTTGGGGAGACTAGCGAGGCGGGAGACCCAGTACTTC
clone size: many; D gene: -; J gene: TRBJ1-1; V gene: TRBV3-1; CDR3 protein: CASSPRPGGEAFF; CDR3 DNA: TGTGCCAGCAGCCCTAGGCCTGGCGGTGAAGCTTTCTTT
clone size: many; D gene: -; J gene: TRBJ2-7; V gene: TRBV6-1; CDR3 protein: CASTMVVGGTSYEQYF; CDR3 DNA: TGTGCCAGCACCATGGTCGTCGGCGGGACGTCCTACGAGCAGTACTTC
clone size: many; D gene: -; J gene: TRBJ2-7; V gene: TRBV7-8; CDR3 protein: CASSLSGATYEQYF; CDR3 DNA: TGTGCCAGCAGCTTATCGGGCGCCACCTACGAGCAGTACTTC
clone size: -; D gene: TRBD1; J gene: TRBJ2-2; V gene: TRBV14; CDR3 protein: CASSLYRDRANTGELFF; CDR3 DNA: TGTGCCAGCAGCCTCTACCGGGACAGAGCGAACACCGGGGAGCTGTTTTTT
clone size: -; D gene: -; J gene: TRBJ2-3; V gene: TRBV20-1; CDR3 protein: CSARGVGSGTDTQYF; CDR3 DNA: TGCAGTGCTCGAGGAGTCGGATCTGGCACAGATACGCAGTATTTT
clone size: many; D gene: TRBD1; J gene: TRBJ1-2; V gene: TRBV6-1; CDR3 protein: CASSEVGQGNTIKGYTF; CDR3 DNA: TGTGCCAGCAGTGAAGTGGGACAGGGAAATACTATAAAAGGCTACACCTTC
clone size: -; D gene: -; J gene: TRBJ2-5; V gene: TRBV4-1; CDR3 protein: CASSQRWGSQETQYF; CDR3 DNA: TGCGCCAGCAGTCAACGGTGGGGGAGCCAAGAGACCCAGTACTTC
clone size: many; D gene: TRBD1; J gene: TRBJ2-7; V gene: TRBV6-2/TRBV6-3; CDR3 protein: CASSYMDRASYEQYF; CDR3 DNA: TGTGCCAGCAGTTACATGGACAGGGCCTCCTACGAGCAGTACTTC
clone size: many; D gene: TRBD2; J gene: TRBJ2-1; V gene: TRBV5-6; CDR3 protein: CASSLRLAGGPDAYNEQFF; CDR3 DNA: TGTGCCAGCAGCCTTCGACTAGCGGGAGGGCCTGATGCCTACAATGAGCAGTTCTTC
clone size: few; D gene: TRBD2; J gene: TRBJ2-1; V gene: TRBV24-1; CDR3 protein: CATSDPDSGSSYNEQFF; CDR3 DNA: TGTGCCACCAGTGATCCAGATAGCGGGAGCTCCTACAATGAGCAGTTCTTC
clone size: many; D gene: -; J gene: TRBJ2-7; V gene: TRBV7-8; CDR3 protein: CASSSLRHEQYF; CDR3 DNA: TGTGCCAGCAGCTCCCTTAGGCACGAGCAGTACTTC